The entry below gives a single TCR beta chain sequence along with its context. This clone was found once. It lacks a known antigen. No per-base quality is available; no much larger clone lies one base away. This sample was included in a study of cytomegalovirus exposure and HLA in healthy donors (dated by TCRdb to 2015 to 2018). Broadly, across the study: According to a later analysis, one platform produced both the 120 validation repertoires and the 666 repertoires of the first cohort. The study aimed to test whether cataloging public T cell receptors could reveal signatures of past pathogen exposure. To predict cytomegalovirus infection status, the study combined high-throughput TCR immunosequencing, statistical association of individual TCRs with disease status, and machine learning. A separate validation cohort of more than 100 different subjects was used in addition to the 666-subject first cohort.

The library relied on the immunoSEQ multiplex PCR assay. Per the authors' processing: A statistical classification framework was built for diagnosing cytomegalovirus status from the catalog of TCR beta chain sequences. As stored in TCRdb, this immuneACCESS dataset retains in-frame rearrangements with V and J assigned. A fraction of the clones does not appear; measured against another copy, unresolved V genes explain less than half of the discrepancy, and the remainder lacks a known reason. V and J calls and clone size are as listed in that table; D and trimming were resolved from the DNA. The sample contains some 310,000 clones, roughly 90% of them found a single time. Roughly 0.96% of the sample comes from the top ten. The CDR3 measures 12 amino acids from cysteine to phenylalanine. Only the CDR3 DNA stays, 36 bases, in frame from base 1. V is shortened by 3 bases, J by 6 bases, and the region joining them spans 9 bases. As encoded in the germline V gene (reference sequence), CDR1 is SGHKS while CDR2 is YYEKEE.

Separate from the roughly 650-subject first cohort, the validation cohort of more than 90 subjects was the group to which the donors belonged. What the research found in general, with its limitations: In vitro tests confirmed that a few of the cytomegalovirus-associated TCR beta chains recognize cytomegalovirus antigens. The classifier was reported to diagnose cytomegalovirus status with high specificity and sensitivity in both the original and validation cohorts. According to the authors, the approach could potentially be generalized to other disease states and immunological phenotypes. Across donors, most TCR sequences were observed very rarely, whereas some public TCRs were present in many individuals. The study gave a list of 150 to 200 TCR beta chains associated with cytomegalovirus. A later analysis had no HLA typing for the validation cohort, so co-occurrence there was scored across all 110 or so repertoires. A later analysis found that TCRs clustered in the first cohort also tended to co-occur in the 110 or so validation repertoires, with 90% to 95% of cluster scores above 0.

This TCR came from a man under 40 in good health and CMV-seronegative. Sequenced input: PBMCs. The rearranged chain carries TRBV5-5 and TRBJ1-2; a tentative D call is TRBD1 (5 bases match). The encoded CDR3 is CASSSRQHGYTF. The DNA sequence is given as TGTGCCAGCAGCTCAAGACAGCATGGCTACACCTTC.